Listed below are T cell receptor beta chains from one sample, sequenced in a study of CXCR3-negative and CXCR3-positive naive CD8 T cells. TCRdb re-called the 5' RACE reads; one entry per CDR3 protein, DNA not given. This sample's table reports tens of thousands of distinct CDR3 sequences. The sequenced sample consisted of naive CXCR3+ CD8+ T cells from blood. The receptors stem from a human donor in good health. Some clones in this sample may be carry-over from other donors' samples. CDR3s include the opening cysteine and the closing phenylalanine or tryptophan.

v_gene: TRBV6-5
j_gene: TRBJ2-2
CDR3aa: CASSYGPNTGELFF

v_gene: TRBV25-1
j_gene: TRBJ1-1
CDR3aa: CASSAGGAEAAFF

v_gene: TRBV6-4
j_gene: TRBJ2-1
CDR3aa: CASSDSVGGANHEQFF

v_gene: TRBV28
j_gene: TRBJ2-7
CDR3aa: CASTTGTYEQYF

v_gene: TRBV4-1
j_gene: TRBJ1-4
CDR3aa: CASSQENRELATNEKLFF

v_gene: TRBV6-6
j_gene: TRBJ2-1
CDR3aa: CASSYSDLSSYNEQFF

v_gene: TRBV29-1
j_gene: TRBJ2-1
CDR3aa: CSVDPLLAGLDEQFF

v_gene: TRBV27
j_gene: TRBJ1-2
CDR3aa: CASSMFRDSPLGYTF

v_gene: TRBV6-5
j_gene: TRBJ2-1
CDR3aa: CASSYSPRRKAGEAVNEQFF

v_gene: TRBV28
j_gene: TRBJ1-1
CDR3aa: CASSPWPGAAFF

v_gene: TRBV27
j_gene: TRBJ2-3
CDR3aa: CASSYASGGTDTQYF

v_gene: TRBV20-1
j_gene: TRBJ1-5
CDR3aa: CSARDLGVVIDQPQHF

v_gene: TRBV20-1
j_gene: TRBJ2-7
CDR3aa: CSASRQLVYEQYF

v_gene: TRBV29-1
j_gene: TRBJ2-5
CDR3aa: CSVEELADLGTQYF

v_gene: TRBV12-3/TRBV12-4
j_gene: TRBJ1-1
CDR3aa: CASSLNSEAFF

v_gene: TRBV28
j_gene: TRBJ2-1
CDR3aa: CASSEQGNEQFF

v_gene: TRBV6-2/TRBV6-3
j_gene: TRBJ1-5
CDR3aa: CATQRQSYQPQHF

v_gene: TRBV18
j_gene: TRBJ2-1
CDR3aa: CASSQGLAGIIEQFF

v_gene: TRBV6-5
j_gene: TRBJ2-7
CDR3aa: CASTPGGGGTYEQYF

v_gene: TRBV7-6
j_gene: TRBJ2-7
CDR3aa: CASSPYDTSYEQYF

v_gene: TRBV29-1
j_gene: TRBJ1-1
CDR3aa: CSVERWTGEANTEAFF

v_gene: TRBV12-3/TRBV12-4
j_gene: TRBJ2-7
CDR3aa: CASSFIPSGSPKPYEQYF

v_gene: TRBV6-2/TRBV6-3
j_gene: TRBJ2-3
CDR3aa: CASSYENTQYF

v_gene: TRBV5-6
j_gene: TRBJ2-7
CDR3aa: CASSSAGSLYEQYF

v_gene: TRBV29-1
j_gene: TRBJ2-7
CDR3aa: CSASGEFLYEQYF

v_gene: TRBV29-1
j_gene: TRBJ2-7
CDR3aa: CSVPGTGLERQYF

v_gene: TRBV24-1
j_gene: TRBJ1-2
CDR3aa: CATSDTTGAYGYTF

v_gene: TRBV5-1
j_gene: TRBJ2-2
CDR3aa: CASSPRPTGAGELFF

v_gene: TRBV4-1
j_gene: TRBJ2-5
CDR3aa: CARNGQGLETQYF

v_gene: TRBV27
j_gene: TRBJ2-7
CDR3aa: CASSTYRDSYEQYF

v_gene: TRBV6-2/TRBV6-3
j_gene: TRBJ2-1
CDR3aa: CASSYAGTYNEQFF

v_gene: TRBV3-1
j_gene: TRBJ2-1
CDR3aa: CASSQPGGARDEQFF

v_gene: TRBV5-5
j_gene: TRBJ2-7
CDR3aa: CASSYGQGNEQYF

v_gene: TRBV7-9
j_gene: TRBJ1-1
CDR3aa: CASSLGLGGDTEAFF

v_gene: TRBV6-5
j_gene: TRBJ1-2
CDR3aa: CASSYDRGIVYGYTF

v_gene: TRBV6-2/TRBV6-3
j_gene: TRBJ2-1
CDR3aa: CASSWTNPYNEQFF

v_gene: TRBV19
j_gene: TRBJ2-1
CDR3aa: CASSIVARVTPAEQFF

v_gene: TRBV13
j_gene: TRBJ2-1
CDR3aa: CASTPGTGRNNEQFF

v_gene: TRBV6-5
j_gene: TRBJ2-7
CDR3aa: CASSYGSGSYEQYF

v_gene: TRBV19
j_gene: TRBJ1-4
CDR3aa: CASRNPGPLLEKLFF

v_gene: TRBV6-4
j_gene: TRBJ2-1
CDR3aa: CASSDSMEGVNEQFF

v_gene: TRBV28
j_gene: TRBJ2-1
CDR3aa: CASSNLSGRGNNEQFF

v_gene: TRBV6-2/TRBV6-3
j_gene: TRBJ2-5
CDR3aa: CASSYSSAGTREETQYF

v_gene: TRBV27
j_gene: TRBJ2-7
CDR3aa: CASRRGPYEQYF

v_gene: TRBV28
j_gene: TRBJ2-2
CDR3aa: CASIQGARAGELFF

v_gene: TRBV6-1
j_gene: TRBJ1-1
CDR3aa: CASSWAREAFF

v_gene: TRBV12-5
j_gene: TRBJ1-1
CDR3aa: CASGLGQGNTEAFF

v_gene: TRBV28
j_gene: TRBJ2-3
CDR3aa: CASSFYASSADTQYF

v_gene: TRBV15
j_gene: TRBJ1-1
CDR3aa: CATSRENTEAFF

v_gene: TRBV30
j_gene: TRBJ1-2
CDR3aa: CAFTRDVYGYTF

v_gene: TRBV20-1
j_gene: TRBJ2-2
CDR3aa: CSAHGFFSGRASGELFF

v_gene: TRBV7-3
j_gene: TRBJ2-1
CDR3aa: CASSRNGAGGYNEQFF

v_gene: TRBV25-1
j_gene: TRBJ1-2
CDR3aa: CASSEYWDRDGYTF

v_gene: TRBV10-3
j_gene: TRBJ2-1
CDR3aa: CAISYESRFLNEQFF

v_gene: TRBV7-9
j_gene: TRBJ2-3
CDR3aa: CASSSSMGPPTSTDTQYF